This T cell receptor beta chain derives from a study of shared clonotypes between healthy human individuals. Genomic DNA of every subset was divided equally among multiple immunoSEQ plates. When replicate PCRs were run on sorted subsets, they used approximately 0.2 ug DNA, approximately 27,000 T cell genomes. Generated by immunoSEQ multiplex PCR, the TCRdb table keeps only in-frame clones and is missing some. The sample consists of more than 2 million clones, 90% to 95% of them appearing once. As regards this clone: Its antigen is unidentified.

Notes on the study in general: Several donors showed sharing of approximately 5% of naive CD4 clonotypes.

The J segment lost 4 bases and the V segment lost 5 bases, leaving 13 bases of the junction unmatched. The CDR3 totals 17 residues. Germline CDR1 reads SGHVS; CDR2 reads FQNEAQ. This sequence was found in a young man in good health. The sequencing sample was made of naive CD4+ T cells sorted from blood. As for subset: CD45RA+ positively selected. The chain combines TRBV7-8 with TRBJ2-3, with 9 bases matching TRBD2. CDR3 coding DNA: TGTGCCAGCAGCCGGGGAGCTAGCGGGGTGATCTCAGATACGCAGTATTTT. Amino acid sequence: CASSRGASGVISDTQYF. The full variable domain, its missing parts supplied by reference TRBV7-8 and TRBJ2-3, is GAGVSQSPRYKVAKRGQDVALRCDPISGHVSLFWYQQALGQGPEFLTYFQNEAQLDKSGLPSDRFFAERPEGSVSTLKIQRTQQEDSAVYLCASSRGASGVISDTQYFGPGTRLTVL.